This T cell receptor beta chain emerged from a study of T-cell reconstitution after alpha-beta-depleted transplantation in children. Study-level points and caveats: Some patients' high day-60 TCRbeta diversity was traced to surviving recipient T cells and thymic progenitors. A year had passed since transplant, and T-cell counts and diversity by then came mostly from newly produced T cells. As was reported, about two months after transplant, alpha-beta T cells came from several hundred expanded graft clones.

The length of the CDR3 is 16 residues. V dropped 4 bases and J dropped 8; count of bases not matched to a gene: 13. CDR1 and CDR2 from the germline V gene are SGHKS and YYEKEE (reference sequence). This clonotype appeared a single time. Its antigen is as yet unknown. A TCRbeta library incorporating unique molecular identifiers was prepared. Each CDR3 protein is one row after TCRdb ran MiXCR on the PCR reads. The sample contains some 550,000 distinct CDR3 sequences, roughly 23% of which appear only once. Material: PBMCs, mostly from graft donor cells, obtained 360 days after TCRalphabeta/CD19-depleted stem cell transplant. The V gene is TRBV5-5, the J gene TRBJ2-1; 9 bases fit TRBD2. The receptor was derived from a boy in the first two years of life who had a stem cell transplant for acute myeloid leukemia, so the T cells may come from the graft donor. Here the CDR3 DNA reads TGTGCCAGCAGCCATAGCGGGGGTGTTCTCCTCGATGAGCAGTTCTTC. The encoded protein is CASSHSGGVLLDEQFF.